What follows are 29 T cell receptor beta chains derived from one specimen sequenced in a study of beta chain features in type 1 diabetes listed by TCRdb under 2018. To prepare the library, the immunoSEQ multiplex PCR assay was applied. The entire isolated RNA was reverse transcribed using the High Capacity cDNA Reverse Transcription Kit, and thus expressed TCRB transcripts were sequenced. TCRdb provides this immuneACCESS table in a form limited to in-frame rearrangements. Some clones are lacking; in checked studies, under half of them reflect an unresolved V gene, and why the rest are absent is not known. This sample comprises fewer than 350,000 clones, 7.5% to 9.5% of them detected only once. The ten largest clonotypes hold roughly 1% of the sample. The sample consisted of central memory CD4+ T cells from blood. These receptor sequences come from a woman aged 18-29 years in good health.

Comment on this clone: A read error may explain this, as a much larger clone is one base away. J is TRBJ2-6 and V is TRBV4-2, with 8 bases that match TRBD1. J gave up 2 bases and V 4 bases, and 1 base lay outside the gene matches. Germline CDR1 LGHNA, CDR2 YNFKEQ. The CDR3 length is 15 residues. The CDR3 bases are TGTGCCAGCAGCCTGGACAGGGCTGGGGCCAACGTCCTGACTTTC. This gives the protein CASSLDRAGANVLTF.

The table lists this clone with a few counts. The rearrangement joins TRBV7-2 to TRBJ1-3; D is unresolved. CDR1 is SGHTA and CDR2 is FQGNSA in the germline V gene. This CDR3 comprises 14 residues. The V and J ends lost 1 base and 3 bases respectively, with 7 bases between them. The CDR3 bases are TGTGCCAGCAGCTTAGGACCCGTTGGAAACACCATATATTTT. Translation: CASSLGPVGNTIYF.

The rearrangement uses TRBV6-5 and TRBJ1-6; D not certain. This CDR3 region has 14 residues. V lost 2 bases and J 9 bases, leaving 11 bases between the germline ends. Germline CDR1 and CDR2: MNHEY and SVGAGI. The CDR3 region has the DNA TGTGCCAGCAGTTACCAGCAGGAGGCTTCACCCCTCCACTTT. The encoded protein is CASSYQQEASPLHF.

This clone was recorded a few times. The chain links TRBV11-3 to TRBJ2-1, with a possible D match to TRBD1 (5 bases). With 4 bases removed from V and 1 base from J, the gap between germline ends came to 14 bases. Germline V gene data show CDR1 as SGHNT and CDR2 as YENEEA. The CDR3 covers 16 residues. The CDR3 region is CASSSDRKGSYNEQFF. The CDR3 coding sequence is TGTGCCAGCAGCTCAGACCGAAAGGGGTCCTACAATGAGCAGTTCTTC.

This clone showed up just a few times. V is TRBV15 and J is TRBJ1-2, with D perhaps matching TRBD1 (5 bases). The CDR3 loop spans 14 amino acids. V lost 3 bases and J 8 bases, leaving 16 bases between the germline ends. Germline V gives CDR1 LNHNV, CDR2 YYDKDF (reference sequence). The CDR3 DNA sequence: TGTGCCACCAGCAGGACGGCTGGGGCGCGAGGCTACACCTTC. Residues: CATSRTAGARGYTF.

This rearrangement joins TRBV9 to TRBJ2-1, with D possibly TRBD2 on 5 matching bases. The V and J ends lost 6 bases and 9 bases respectively, with 19 bases between them. The CDR3 consists of 14 residues. From germline, CDR1 is SGDLS and CDR2 YYNGEE. The CDR3 sequence: CASTLALELGEQFF. CDR3 coding DNA: TGTGCCAGCACCCTAGCTTTGGAGTTAGGTGAGCAGTTCTTC.

This clone was found a few times. This sequence joins TRBV15 and TRBJ2-7; 9 positions match TRBD2. This CDR3 is built from 16 residues. After removal of 3 bases from V and 0 bases from J, the junction contained 6 bases not matched to a gene. The V gene's germline CDR1 is LNHNV and CDR2 YYDKDF (reference sequence). The CDR3 DNA reads as TGTGCCACCAGCAGCGGTATGACTAGCGGCTCCTACGAGCAGTACTTC. The encoded protein is CATSSGMTSGSYEQYF.

The chain uses TRBV4-1 and TRBJ2-2; TRBD1 aligns across 7 bases. Germline CDR1 MGHRA, CDR2 YSYEKL. Trimming took 3 bases from V and 1 from J; bases not matched to a gene: 23. The CDR3 has 22 residues. CDR3 region: CASSQIMHRDRPSRGNTGELFF. The CDR3 DNA is TGCGCCAGCAGCCAGATTATGCACCGGGACAGACCCTCCCGGGGGAACACCGGGGAGCTGTTTTTT.

V and J are TRBV2 and TRBJ2-5, with 7 bases aligning to TRBD1. Per germline, CDR1 SNHLY and CDR2 FYNNEI. The CDR3 sequence is 14 residues long. Trimming cost V 6 bases and J 2 bases; bases outside gene matches: 6. The CDR3 DNA reads TGTGCCAGCAGGGAAAGGACAGGTCAAGAGACCCAGTACTTC. The encoded protein is CASRERTGQETQYF.

The sample holds a few counts of this clone. The rearrangement links TRBV28 to TRBJ2-3; D tentatively reads TRBD1 or TRBD2 (5 bases each). V was pared by 2 bases and J by 3 bases, with 15 bases between. Germline loops: CDR1 MDHEN, CDR2 SYDVKM. The CDR3 runs to 16 residues. The CDR3 loop reads CASSLGRGVSTDTQYF. CDR3 DNA sequence: TGTGCCAGCAGTTTAGGCCGAGGGGTTAGTACAGATACGCAGTATTTT.

In its sample, this clone was seen a few times. The chain employs TRBV6-6 and TRBJ1-2; D may be TRBD1 (5 bases). Trimming pared 2 bases from V and 5 bases from J, leaving 12 bases between. CDR1 and CDR2 (germline): MNHNY, SVGAGI (reference sequence). This CDR3 spans 14 amino acids. CDR3 bases: TGTGCCAGCAGTTACGGGGGAGGAGGATATGGCTACACCTTC. It encodes CASSYGGGGYGYTF.

The sample holds a few counts of this clone. The rearrangement joins TRBV7-9 to TRBJ1-1; D may be TRBD1 (6 bases). Between the trimmed V and J ends, which lost 8 bases and 5 bases, there was a span of 12 bases. The CDR3 is 12 amino acids. Germline V gives CDR1 SEHNR, CDR2 FQNEAQ (reference sequence). The DNA of the CDR3 is TGTGCCAGCGCCCTAGGACAGACTGAAGCTTTCTTT. Translated: CASALGQTEAFF.

The chain links TRBV25-1 to TRBJ2-5; unclear D gene. There are 12 residues in the CDR3. Trimming shortened V by 8 bases and J by 4 bases, and 11 bases separated the two germline ends. The germline V gene encodes CDR1 MGHDK and CDR2 SYGVNS. The CDR3 here is CASSRVTETQYF. In DNA, the CDR3 is TGTGCCAGCTCCCGGGTAACAGAGACCCAGTACTTC.

With respect to this clone: The same CDR3 arises from other DNA sequences in this sample as well. This chain links TRBV5-4 with TRBJ1-2; D is unclear. Trimming pared 0 bases from V and 2 bases from J, leaving 5 bases between. Germline V gives CDR1 SGHNT, CDR2 YYREEE (reference sequence). CDR3 length: 13 residues. This CDR3 is CASSLAGNYGYTF. Here the CDR3 DNA reads TGTGCCAGCAGCTTGGCCGGGAACTATGGCTACACCTTC.

The J gene is TRBJ2-3, the V gene TRBV5-1; 9 bases line up with TRBD2. The CDR3 is 15 amino acids. V was clipped by 5 bases and J by 1 base; unmatched bases: 5. Germline loops: CDR1 SGHRS, CDR2 YFSETQ. The CDR3 DNA is TGCGCCAGCAGTAGCGGGAGCGTCGGCACAGATACGCAGTATTTT. The encoded protein is CASSSGSVGTDTQYF.

The chain's CDR3 is CAWSVGLGGYEQYF. As DNA, the CDR3 is TGTGCCTGGAGTGTGGGACTCGGTGGGTACGAGCAGTACTTC. The chain has TRBV30 and TRBJ2-7; D possibly corresponds to TRBD2 (6 bases). The V end lost 0 bases, the J end lost 4 bases, and 13 bases lay between the germline ends. The CDR3 is 14 residues long. Germline V gene data show CDR1 as GTSNPN and CDR2 as SVGIG (reference sequence).

This clone has more than one count but fewer than ten. V is TRBV18 and J is TRBJ2-7; the match to TRBD1 covers 9 bases. CDR1 and CDR2 (germline): KGHSH, LQKENI. This CDR3 region has 14 residues. Trimming at V came to 5 bases and at J to 4 bases, leaving 6 bases not matched to a gene. The CDR3 coding sequence is TGTGCCAGCTCAATTACAGGGGGCAGGTACGAGCAGTACTTC. Translated, it gives CASSITGGRYEQYF.

This clone was observed once. The genes are TRBV4-3 and TRBJ2-1; TRBD1 aligns across 8 bases. The CDR3 spans 18 residues. The V gene's germline CDR1 is LGHNA and CDR2 YSLEER. The V and J ends lost 2 bases and 5 bases, in that order; junction bases with no gene match: 14. CDR3 residues: CASSQTPGGGTGHNEQFF. CDR3 DNA: TGCGCCAGCAGCCAAACCCCAGGAGGGGGGACAGGTCACAATGAGCAGTTCTTC.

This clone has ten or more counts. CDR3 residues: CASSLLPSRIANEQFF. In DNA form, the CDR3 reads TGTGCCAGCAGCTTATTGCCTAGCAGGATTGCCAATGAGCAGTTCTTC. The rearrangement joins TRBV7-9 to TRBJ2-1; D may be TRBD2 (5 bases). In germline, CDR1 is SEHNR, CDR2 FQNEAQ (reference sequence). The CDR3 is made up of 16 amino acids. Trimming left V 2 bases short and J 6 bases short, with 17 bases between.

In its sample, this clone was seen a few times. This chain joins TRBV5-1 and TRBJ1-1; D unresolved. The V end lost 1 base, the J end lost 3 bases, and 7 bases lay between the germline ends. The CDR3 runs to 13 residues. Germline V gene data show CDR1 as SGHRS and CDR2 as YFSETQ. The CDR3 sequence is CASSLNQDTEAFF. DNA for the CDR3: TGCGCCAGCAGCTTGAACCAGGACACTGAAGCTTTCTTT.

V gene TRBV7-3 combines with J gene TRBJ1-1, with D unresolved. The germline V gene has CDR1 SGHTA and CDR2 FQGTGA. Trimming took 3 bases from V and 6 from J, leaving 8 bases between them. The CDR3 loop spans 12 amino acids. The CDR3 region has the DNA TGTGCCAGCAGCTTGAGTCGCGCTGAAGCTTTCTTT. Its protein product is CASSLSRAEAFF.

This clone showed up just a few times. In nucleotides, the CDR3 is TGTGCCAGCAGTCAATACTCCAAGCTAGAGACCCAGTACTTC. Protein sequence: CASSQYSKLETQYF. This chain links TRBV28 with TRBJ2-5; no firm D call. Germline assignment: CDR1 MDHEN and CDR2 SYDVKM. The CDR3 is 14 amino acids. Trimming took 5 bases from V and 4 from J, leaving 14 bases between them.

The table lists this clone with a few counts. V gene TRBV6-1 combines with J gene TRBJ1-2, with D maybe TRBD1 (6 bases). Germline V gene data show CDR1 as MNHNS and CDR2 as SASEGT. V was pared by 5 bases and J by 8 bases, with 12 bases between. This CDR3 has 12 residues. CDR3 loop: CASSIWDNGYTF. The CDR3 DNA reads as TGTGCCAGCAGTATCTGGGACAACGGCTACACCTTC.

This clone was seen more than once but under ten times. The V call is TRBV7-2, the J call TRBJ1-5; no reliable D call. With 7 bases removed from V and 11 bases from J, the gap between germline ends came to 18 bases. The CDR3 is 13 residues long. The germline CDR1 and CDR2 sequences are SGHTA and FQGNSA. This CDR3 reads CASTGYGGQSQHF. CDR3 nucleotides: TGTGCCAGCACTGGATATGGAGGGCAGTCCCAGCATTTT.

This clone was detected a few times. The chain carries TRBV5-6 and TRBJ2-3; 7 bases map to TRBD2. Germline values: CDR1 SGHDT, CDR2 YYEEEE. V shed 4 bases, J shed 1 base, and the junction held 6 bases outside the gene matches. The length of the CDR3 is 15 residues. The CDR3 spells CASSAGLGGTDTQYF. DNA for the CDR3: TGTGCCAGCAGCGCAGGACTAGGGGGCACAGATACGCAGTATTTT.

This chain uses TRBV18 with TRBJ2-2, with 10 bases fitting TRBD2. The V and J ends lost 2 bases and 7 bases, in that order; junction bases with no gene match: 13. The CDR3 extends over 18 amino acids. Germline values: CDR1 KGHSH, CDR2 LQKENI. The CDR3 sequence is CASSPRVPLAGVVGELFF. The CDR3 DNA reads TGTGCCAGCTCACCAAGGGTCCCGCTAGCGGGAGTGGTCGGGGAGCTGTTTTTT.

The chain has TRBV7-2 and TRBJ1-5; D unresolved. Germline CDR1 SGHTA, CDR2 FQGNSA. Trimming shortened V by 0 bases and J by 5 bases, and 5 bases separated the two germline ends. This CDR3 is built from 13 residues. CDR3 in amino acids: CASSLAWDQPQHF. CDR3 coding DNA: TGTGCCAGCAGCTTAGCCTGGGATCAGCCCCAGCATTTT.

V and J are TRBV6-6 and TRBJ2-5; the match to TRBD1 covers 8 bases. Matching the DNA end better, TRBJ2-7 makes the J call doubtful. Germline CDR1 reads MNHNY; CDR2 reads SVGAGI (reference sequence). This CDR3 is built from 13 residues. The CDR3 nucleotides read TGTGCCAGCATGGGACAGGCTGAATACGAGCAGTACTTC. Translating gives CASMGQAEYEQYF.

V and J are TRBV6-5 and TRBJ2-5, with 7 positions matching TRBD2. Per germline, CDR1 MNHEY and CDR2 SVGAGI. With V trimmed by 4 bases and J by 2 bases, 7 bases remained unmatched. The CDR3 is 15 amino acids. Written as DNA, the CDR3 is TGTGCCAGCAGTTCCCGGGGAGGGCATCAAGAGACCCAGTACTTC. Residues: CASSSRGGHQETQYF.